A single T cell receptor (beta chain) is shown here with its context. The source of the sample is a study of blood T cell repertoires in COVID-19. Study overall: COVID-19 samples, acute and convalescent, were from the United States, Italy and Spain.

The age range of participants was about 18 to 95 years, with residence in roughly 25 US areas. Participants' reported clinical history set cohort assignment. Per the authors' pipeline: Cell counts per sample came from amplifying reference gene primers. TCRdb keeps only in-frame clones here, not all; method: immunoSEQ multiplex PCR. The V and J calls and the clone size are those of that table, but D and trimming were determined from the DNA. The table records some 350,000 clones, about 90% of them present only once. The receptor comes from a young woman who had recovered from COVID-19. Sample: PBMCs or T cells enriched from blood (not recorded which).

In DNA, the CDR3 is TGTGCCACCAGTGATTCCCGGCAGGGCCGGCAGCCCCAGCATTTT. Amino acid sequence: CATSDSRQGRQPQHF. The chain joins TRBV24-1 to TRBJ1-5; D may be TRBD1 (5 bases). CDR1 KGHDR and CDR2 SFDVKD come from the germline V gene. The ends were cut back, 2 bases at V and 7 bases at J, with 14 bases in the middle. This CDR3 spans 15 amino acids.